These 6 T cell receptor beta chains came from one sample sequenced in a study of sequential checkpoint blockade in melanoma (dated by TCRdb to about 2019). The library was obtained by the immunoSEQ multiplex PCR assay. What TCRdb holds here is the immuneACCESS table cut down to in-frame rearrangements. Part of the clones is not present; checked against another copy, under half of the missing clones reflect an unresolved V gene, and the others are unexplained. Within this sample are fewer than 40,000 clones, with 86% of them counted one time only. 22% of the sample is taken by the ten largest. The label giving this sample's treatment or condition can be read as: randomized to nivolumab then ipilimumab (arm A) or the reverse (arm B). Source: CD8+ T cells sorted from blood (inferred from file names), taken from a patient given nivolumab and ipilimumab in sequence. Source of these receptors: a human donor with melanoma.

In DNA form, the CDR3 reads TGTGCCAGCAGACACCCGGGACTACACAACACCGGGGAGCTGTTTTTT. This sequence encodes CASRHPGLHNTGELFF. The chain combines TRBV2 with TRBJ2-2, with 7 bases fitting TRBD2. This CDR3 is built from 16 residues. V trimming: 6 bases; J trimming: 2 bases; junction bases outside the gene matches: 9. Germline V gene data show CDR1 as SNHLY and CDR2 as FYNNEI.

In its sample, this clone was seen a few times. The chain is built from TRBV11-2 and TRBJ2-4, with 9 positions matching TRBD1. CDR1 SGHAT and CDR2 FQNNGV come from the germline V gene. V dropped 1 base and J dropped 0; count of bases not matched to a gene: 4. The CDR3 contains 17 residues. CDR3 region: CASSLGTGAIAKNIQYF. The CDR3 bases are TGTGCCAGCAGCTTAGGGACAGGGGCGATAGCCAAAAACATTCAGTACTTC.

The chain uses TRBV13 and TRBJ2-3; D perhaps matches TRBD2 (6 bases). V shed 5 bases and J shed 3 bases, with 15 bases lying between them. Germline CDR1 is PRHDT and CDR2 is FYEKMQ (reference sequence). The CDR3 is 15 amino acids. As DNA, the CDR3 is TGTGCCAGCAGCGAAGGAGGAGGGAGGACAGATACGCAGTATTTT. Protein: CASSEGGGRTDTQYF.

The chain recombines TRBV19 with TRBJ2-7; 8 bases line up with TRBD2. This CDR3 region has 16 residues. Germline CDR1 LNHDA, CDR2 SQIVND (reference sequence). The junction had 10 bases not matched to a gene; V was cut back by 3 bases and J by 3 bases. As DNA, the CDR3 is TGTGCCAGTAGTATGTGGTACGGGGGGGCGAGCTACGAGCAGTACTTC. It yields the protein CASSMWYGGASYEQYF.

J is TRBJ1-2 and V is TRBV10-3, with 7 bases lining up with TRBD1. Germline-derived CDR1 and CDR2 are ENHRY and SYGVKD. The CDR3 is 13 amino acids. Trimming removed 2 bases from V and 8 bases from J; junction bases left unmatched: 5. The chain's CDR3 is CAISERDRDGYTF. In nucleotides, the CDR3 is TGTGCCATCAGTGAGCGGGACAGAGACGGCTACACCTTC.

The chain uses TRBV14 and TRBJ2-5; TRBD2 matches at 8 bases. CDR1 and CDR2 (germline): SGHDN, FVKESK. The CDR3 runs 17 residues. The ends lost 3 bases at V and 2 bases at J; junction bases unmatched: 11. The CDR3 DNA follows: TGTGCCAGCAGCCACTTCCTCGAACTAGCGGAACAAGAGACCCAGTACTTC. This codes for CASSHFLELAEQETQYF.